The 15 T cell receptor beta chains given below trace back to one sample, sequenced in a study of PD-1 blockade in classical Hodgkin lymphoma (dated by TCRdb to 2019 to 2021). Libraries were constructed by the immunoSEQ multiplex PCR assay. TCRdb retrieved this table from immuneACCESS and kept in-frame rearrangements only. Not all clones are present; in checked studies, unresolved V genes account for under half, and no reason is known for the remainder. The sample contains 13,000 to 15,000 clones, around 90% of them found a single time. The ten largest clones capture roughly 18% of the sample. The time point label corresponds to: cycle 4 day 1 (C4D1), after around six weeks of nivolumab. Relapse after autologous stem cell transplantation had occurred in all trial patients, and cohorts A, B and C were distinguished by prior brentuximab vedotin exposure. A Miltenyi CD8+ T cell isolation kit was used for magnetic negative selection to purify CD8+ T cells from thawed PBMCs.

This specimen consisted of CD8+ T cells from blood, obtained before the fourth cycle of nivolumab. The origin of the receptors is a human donor with classical Hodgkin lymphoma.

The count of this clone is one. The gene calls are TRBV27 and TRBJ1-1; 7 nucleotides agree with TRBD1. The trim removed 5 bases at V and 7 bases at J, leaving 7 bases unmatched. Germline CDR1 and CDR2: MNHEY and SMNVEV (reference sequence). The CDR3 runs 13 residues. The CDR3, as DNA: TGTGCCAGCAGTCCCTTCAGGGGGTATGAAGCTTTCTTT. Translation: CASSPFRGYEAFF.

The V gene is TRBV27, the J gene TRBJ2-7; 7 bases map to TRBD1. CDR1 and CDR2 from the germline V gene are MNHEY and SMNVEV (reference sequence). The ends lost 3 bases at V and 3 bases at J; junction bases unmatched: 5. The CDR3 extends over 14 amino acids. The DNA of the CDR3 is TGTGCCAGCAGTTTTGGTGCAGGGGGCTACGAGCAGTACTTC. Protein product: CASSFGAGGYEQYF.

The chain has TRBV5-6 and TRBJ2-5, with 7 bases fitting TRBD1. The end of the DNA fits TRBJ2-7 better, so the J call may be wrong. There are 13 residues in the CDR3. Germline CDR1 reads SGHDT; CDR2 reads YYEEEE. In DNA, the CDR3 is TGTGCCAGCAGCTGGACAGGCTCCTACGAGCAGTACTTC. Its protein is CASSWTGSYEQYF.

In its sample, this clone was seen once. V gene TRBV27 combines with J gene TRBJ2-7; D may be TRBD1 (5 bases). Germline CDR1 is MNHEY and CDR2 is SMNVEV (reference sequence). The V gene lost 5 bases and the J gene lost 4 bases, with 12 bases spanning the gap. This CDR3 has 13 residues. CDR3 region: CASSPGRDYEQYF. The CDR3 DNA reads as TGTGCCAGCAGTCCAGGGCGAGATTACGAGCAGTACTTC.

This chain connects TRBV7-9 to TRBJ2-5; 9 bases line up with TRBD2. CDR3 size: 11 residues. The germline V gene encodes CDR1 SEHNR and CDR2 FQNEAQ (reference sequence). V dropped 5 bases and J dropped 10; count of bases not matched to a gene: 2. The CDR3 is CASSASGNQYF. As DNA, the CDR3 is TGTGCCAGCAGCGCTAGCGGGAACCAGTACTTC.

The CDR3 loop is CASRRLGFMYEQYF. In nucleotides, the CDR3 is TGTGCCAGCAGGAGATTGGGGTTCATGTACGAGCAGTACTTC. The rearrangement uses TRBV28 and TRBJ2-7, with D unclear. CDR3 length equals 14 residues. CDR1 is MDHEN and CDR2 is SYDVKM in the germline V gene. V was cut by 6 bases and J by 4 bases, with 16 bases left in between.

This chain joins TRBV29-1 and TRBJ2-7; no firm D call. V lost 4 bases to trimming and J lost 4 bases, with 8 bases between them. Germline lookup yields CDR1 SQVTM and CDR2 ANQGSEA. There are 11 residues in the CDR3. The CDR3 DNA reads as TGCAGCGTTGTGGACCTTTACGAGCAGTACTTC. Residues: CSVVDLYEQYF.

The chain couples TRBV6-1 to TRBJ1-1; no reliable D call. In germline, CDR1 is MNHNS, CDR2 SASEGT. V dropped 4 bases and J dropped 1 base, with 13 bases sitting between them. CDR3 length: 15 amino acids. The CDR3 DNA is TGTGCCAGCAGTGCCAACCACTGGGGGAACACTGAAGCTTTCTTT. It translates to CASSANHWGNTEAFF.

This chain joins TRBV4-1 and TRBJ1-2, with 10 bases lining up with TRBD1. Trimming at V came to 0 bases and at J to 4 bases, leaving 11 bases not matched to a gene. The CDR3 sequence is 18 residues long. CDR1 and CDR2 from the germline V gene are MGHRA and YSYEKL. The chain's CDR3 is CASSQDAIGTGALYGYTF. Here the CDR3 DNA reads TGCGCCAGCAGCCAAGACGCCATAGGGACAGGGGCGCTCTATGGCTACACCTTC.

V is TRBV6-6 and J is TRBJ2-2, with 7 positions matching TRBD1. CDR3 length: 12 amino acids. From germline, CDR1 is MNHNY and CDR2 SVGAGI (reference sequence). As DNA, the CDR3 is TGTGCAGGTCGACAGGGCATCGGGGAGCTGTTTTTT. As protein: CAGRQGIGELFF.

The chain links TRBV28 to TRBJ2-3; D is undetermined. The CDR3 loop spans 16 amino acids. The germline V gene has CDR1 MDHEN and CDR2 SYDVKM. Trimming removed 4 bases at V and 3 bases at J, with 17 bases between. The CDR3 sequence: CASSSPANRLTDTQYF. In DNA form, the CDR3 reads TGTGCCAGCAGTTCCCCAGCAAACCGACTGACAGATACGCAGTATTTT.

This chain connects TRBV5-8 to TRBJ2-1; maybe TRBD1 (5 bases). Trimming stripped 0 bases from V and 3 bases from J, with 7 bases between. This CDR3 comprises 14 residues. Germline CDR1 and CDR2: SGHTS and YDEGEE. The DNA of the CDR3 is TGTGCCAGCAGCTTGGGACAGAGCTACAATGAGCAGTTCTTC. Its protein is CASSLGQSYNEQFF.

The rearrangement joins TRBV13 to TRBJ2-3; 10 nucleotides agree with TRBD2. Germline values: CDR1 PRHDT, CDR2 FYEKMQ (reference sequence). Trimming cost V 5 bases and J 0 bases; bases outside gene matches: 5. This CDR3 contains 16 residues. The CDR3 DNA reads as TGTGCCAGCAGCCCTATACTAGCGGGGAGCACAGATACGCAGTATTTT. It specifies CASSPILAGSTDTQYF.

V gene TRBV28 combines with J gene TRBJ2-7; 7 nucleotides match TRBD2. CDR1 and CDR2 (germline): MDHEN, SYDVKM. The J segment lost 3 bases and the V segment lost 5 bases, leaving 4 bases of the junction unmatched. The CDR3 runs 13 residues. The CDR3 here is CASSPSGVYEQYF. CDR3 DNA sequence: TGTGCCAGCAGTCCTAGCGGAGTCTACGAGCAGTACTTC.

The chain is built from TRBV18 and TRBJ2-7, with D possibly being TRBD1 (6 bases). The CDR3 consists of 14 residues. Germline V gene sequence: CDR1 KGHSH, CDR2 LQKENI. Deletions cut 5 bases from V and 2 bases from J, with 13 bases between. CDR3 DNA: TGTGCCAGCTCAGACAGGCTGAAAACCTACGAGCAGTACTTC. Its protein is CASSDRLKTYEQYF.